This TCR beta chain stems from a study of blood T cell repertoires in COVID-19. Overall study context: Samples of COVID-19 (acute and convalescent) were obtained from the United States, Italy and Spain.

The germline V gene has CDR1 SGHVS and CDR2 FNYEAQ. The CDR3 sequence is 18 residues long. V trimming: 4 bases; J trimming: 0 bases; junction bases outside the gene matches: 8. Per the original methods: Amplification of reference gene primers provided the estimated nucleated cell counts. Generated by immunoSEQ multiplex PCR, the TCRdb table keeps only in-frame clones and is missing some. D and trimming were read from the DNA, whereas the V and J calls and clone size are those reported in that table. The sample shows some 240,000 clones, 90% of them seen only once. The V and J genes are TRBV7-6 and TRBJ2-3; 12 bases are a match to TRBD2. The receptor was isolated from a woman aged 55-70 years with COVID-19, enrolled during active disease. Material for sequencing was peripheral blood. The CDR3 is CASSSLSTSGGSTDTQYF. CDR3 DNA: TGTGCCAGCAGCTCACTCTCGACTAGCGGGGGTAGCACAGATACGCAGTATTTT.